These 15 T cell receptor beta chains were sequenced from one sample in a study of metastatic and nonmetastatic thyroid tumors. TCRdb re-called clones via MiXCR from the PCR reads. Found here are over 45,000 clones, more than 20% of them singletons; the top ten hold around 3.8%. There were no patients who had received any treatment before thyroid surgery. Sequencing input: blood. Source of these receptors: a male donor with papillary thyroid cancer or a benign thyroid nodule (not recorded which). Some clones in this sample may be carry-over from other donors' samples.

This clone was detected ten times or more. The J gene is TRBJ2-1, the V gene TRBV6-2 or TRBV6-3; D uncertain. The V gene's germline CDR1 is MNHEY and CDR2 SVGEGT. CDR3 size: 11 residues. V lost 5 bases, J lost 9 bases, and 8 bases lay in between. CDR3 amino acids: CASSNMGEQFF. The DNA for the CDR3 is TGTGCCAGCAGTAACATGGGTGAGCAGTTCTTC.

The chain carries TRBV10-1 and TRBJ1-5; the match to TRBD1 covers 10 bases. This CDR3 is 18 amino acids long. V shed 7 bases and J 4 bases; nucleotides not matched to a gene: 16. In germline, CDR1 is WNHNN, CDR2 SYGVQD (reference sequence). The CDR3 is CASNHHSPLDRGNQPQHF. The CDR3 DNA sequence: TGCGCCAGCAACCATCACTCCCCCTTGGACAGGGGGAATCAGCCCCAGCATTTT.

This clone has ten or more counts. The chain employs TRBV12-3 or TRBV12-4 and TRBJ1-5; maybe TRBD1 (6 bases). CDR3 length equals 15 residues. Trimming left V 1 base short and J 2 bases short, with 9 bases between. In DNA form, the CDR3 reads TGTGCCAGCAGTTTAGGTTCAGGGGGCAATCAGCCCCAGCATTTT. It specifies CASSLGSGGNQPQHF.

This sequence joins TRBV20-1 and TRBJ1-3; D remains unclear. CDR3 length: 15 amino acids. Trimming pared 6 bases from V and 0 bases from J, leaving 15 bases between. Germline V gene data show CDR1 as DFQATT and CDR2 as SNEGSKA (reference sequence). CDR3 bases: TGCAGTGCCCGACCCGGAACCAACTCTGGAAACACCATATATTTT. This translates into CSARPGTNSGNTIYF.

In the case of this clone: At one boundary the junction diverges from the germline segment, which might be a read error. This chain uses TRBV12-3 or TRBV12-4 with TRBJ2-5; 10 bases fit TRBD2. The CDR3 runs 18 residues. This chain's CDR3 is CASSVGIAGGMYQETKYF. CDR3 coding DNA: TGTGCCAGCAGTGTCGGAATAGCGGGAGGAATGTACCAAGAGACCAAGTACTTC.

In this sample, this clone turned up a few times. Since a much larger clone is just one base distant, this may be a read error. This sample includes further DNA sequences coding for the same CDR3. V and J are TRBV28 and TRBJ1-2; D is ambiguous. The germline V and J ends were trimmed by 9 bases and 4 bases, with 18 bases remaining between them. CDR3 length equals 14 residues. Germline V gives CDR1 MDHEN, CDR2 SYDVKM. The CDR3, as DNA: TGTGCCAGTAGCCAACTGGGCGAAAGCTATGGCTACACCTTC. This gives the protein CASSQLGESYGYTF.

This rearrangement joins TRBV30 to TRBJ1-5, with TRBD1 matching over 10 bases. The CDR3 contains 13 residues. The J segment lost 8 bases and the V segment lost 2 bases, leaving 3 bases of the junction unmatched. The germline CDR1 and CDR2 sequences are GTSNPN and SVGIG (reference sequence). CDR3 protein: CAWSRQGAEPQHF. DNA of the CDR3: TGTGCCTGGAGTCGACAGGGGGCAGAGCCCCAGCATTTT. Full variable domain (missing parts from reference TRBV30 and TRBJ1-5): SQTIHQWPATLVQPVGSPLSLECTVEGTSNPNLYWYRQAAGRGLQLLFYSVGIGQISSEVPQNLSASRPQDRQFILSSKKLLLSDSGFYLCAWSRQGAEPQHFGDGTRLSIL.

The CDR3 DNA follows: TGTGCCTGGATGGGACAGGGATACCGCGGGAGGTCCTACAATGAGCAGTTCTTC. As protein: CAWMGQGYRGRSYNEQFF. The gene calls are TRBV30 and TRBJ2-1; D might be TRBD1 (9 bases). CDR1 GTSNPN and CDR2 SVGIG come from the germline V gene (reference sequence). V shed 4 bases and J shed 1 base, with 23 bases lying between them. The CDR3 runs 18 residues.

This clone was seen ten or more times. The CDR3 loop is CASSLDREGEETQYF. The CDR3 coding sequence is TGTGCCAGCAGCTTGGACAGGGAAGGGGAAGAGACCCAGTACTTC. The rearrangement uses TRBV5-8 and TRBJ2-5; tentatively, D is TRBD1 (6 bases). V gave up 0 bases and J gave up 3 bases, with 12 bases separating them. The CDR3 has 15 amino acids. Germline lookup yields CDR1 SGHTS and CDR2 YDEGEE. Based on the CDR3 plus reference TRBV5-8 and TRBJ2-5, the full variable domain is EAGVTQSPTHLIKTRGQQATLRCSPISGHTSVYWYQQALGLGLQFLLWYDEGEERNRGNFPPRFSGRQFPNYSSELNVNALELEDSALYLCASSLDREGEETQYFGPGTRLLVL.

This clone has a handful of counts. CDR3 amino acids: CASSYGGPPGYTF. CDR3 DNA: TGTGCCAGCAGTTACGGGGGACCTCCTGGCTACACCTTC. The J gene is TRBJ1-2, the V gene TRBV6-2 or TRBV6-3; possible D gene TRBD1, 5 bases. The germline gives CDR1 MNHEY, CDR2 SVGEGT. The ends were cut back, 2 bases at V and 7 bases at J, with 11 bases in the middle. The CDR3 has 13 amino acids.

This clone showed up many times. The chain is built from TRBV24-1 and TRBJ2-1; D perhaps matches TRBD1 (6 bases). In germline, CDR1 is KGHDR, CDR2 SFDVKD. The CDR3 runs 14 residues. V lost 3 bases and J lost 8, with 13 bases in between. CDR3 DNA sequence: TGTGCCACCAGTGATCCGTACAGGGTTGATGAGCAGTTCTTC. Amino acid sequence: CATSDPYRVDEQFF.

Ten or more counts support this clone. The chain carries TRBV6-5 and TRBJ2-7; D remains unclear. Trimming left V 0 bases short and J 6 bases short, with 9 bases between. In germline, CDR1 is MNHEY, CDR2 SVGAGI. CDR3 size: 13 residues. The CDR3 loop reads CASSYSKVSEQYF. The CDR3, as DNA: TGTGCCAGCAGTTACTCGAAGGTATCCGAGCAGTACTTC.

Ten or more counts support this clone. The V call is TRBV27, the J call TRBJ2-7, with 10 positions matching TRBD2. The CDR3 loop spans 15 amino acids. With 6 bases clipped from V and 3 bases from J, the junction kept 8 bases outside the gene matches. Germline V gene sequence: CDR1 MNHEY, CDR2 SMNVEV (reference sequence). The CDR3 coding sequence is TGTGCCAGCAGGGGTGACTCTAGCGGGAGCTACGAGCAGTACTTC. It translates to CASRGDSSGSYEQYF.

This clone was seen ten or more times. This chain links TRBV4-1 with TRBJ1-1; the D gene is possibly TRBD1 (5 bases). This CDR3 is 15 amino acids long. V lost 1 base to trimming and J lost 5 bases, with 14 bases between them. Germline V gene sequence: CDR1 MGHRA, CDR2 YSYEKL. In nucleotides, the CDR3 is TGCGCCAGCAGCCAAGTCCGCCCGGAGGGGACTGAAGCTTTCTTT. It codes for CASSQVRPEGTEAFF.

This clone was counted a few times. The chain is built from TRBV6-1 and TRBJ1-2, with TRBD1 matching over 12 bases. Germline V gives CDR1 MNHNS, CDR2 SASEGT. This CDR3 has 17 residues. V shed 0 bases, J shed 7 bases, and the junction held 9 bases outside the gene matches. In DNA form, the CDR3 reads TGTGCCAGCAGTGAAGCGGAAGGGACAGGGGGCGGATGTGGCTACACCTTC. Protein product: CASSEAEGTGGGCGYTF.